This TCR beta chain emerged from a study of immune heterogeneity within non-small cell lung tumors. Overall study context: There were several squamous cell carcinomas, approximately 10 non-squamous carcinomas and 1 tumor not otherwise specified.

A note on this clonotype: Its specificity is not known.

Amplification of the TCR beta CDR3 was achieved through multiplex PCR with 32 V and 13 J primers. Using its own MiXCR run on the multiplex PCR reads, TCRdb lists one record per CDR3 protein. The profile shows roughly 7,200 distinct CDR3 sequences, 22% of them singletons. V shed 2 bases and J shed 6 bases, with 4 bases lying between them. The CDR3 is 12 amino acids. Germline V gene sequence: CDR1 SGHTA, CDR2 FQGTGA. The study's findings and limits: Dominant CDR3 beta clonotypes repeated across a patient's tumor loci, while different loci held unique high-frequency clones. Statistically, local T-cell clonality exhibited a moderate yet significant correlation with local tumor mutational burden (R roughly 0.3). T-cell receptor beta clonotypes at high frequency differed largely between individual patients.

Bulk tumor genomic DNA, 450 to 750 ng per sample, was the template. Several widely spaced biopsies per primary tumor were taken during surgery. Samples came from untreated patients having curative surgery for newly diagnosed non-small cell lung cancer. This clonotype was sampled from a man in his sixties with non-small cell lung cancer. The sequencing input was lung tumor tissue. The chain combines TRBV7-3 with TRBJ2-2; D gene ambiguous. CDR3 DNA sequence: TGTGCCAGCAGCTTATCCCCCGGGGAGCTGTTTTTT. Translating it yields CASSLSPGELFF.